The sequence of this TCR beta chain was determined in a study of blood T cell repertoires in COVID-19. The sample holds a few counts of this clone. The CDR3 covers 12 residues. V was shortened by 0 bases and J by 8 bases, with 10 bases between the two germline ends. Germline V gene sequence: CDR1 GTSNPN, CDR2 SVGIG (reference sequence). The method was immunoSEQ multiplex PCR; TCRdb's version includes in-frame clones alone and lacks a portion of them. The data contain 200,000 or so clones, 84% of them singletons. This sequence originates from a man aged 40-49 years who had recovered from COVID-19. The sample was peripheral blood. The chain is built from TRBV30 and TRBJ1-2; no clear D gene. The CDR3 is CAWSVTGRGYTF. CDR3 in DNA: TGTGCCTGGAGTGTAACCGGTCGGGGCTACACCTTC.